The 13 T cell receptor beta chains in this list originate from one sample, sequenced in a study of beta chain features in type 1 diabetes. The authors reverse transcribed all of the isolated RNA, so sequencing captured expressed TCRB transcripts. Profiled with immunoSEQ multiplex PCR; TCRdb holds only in-frame clones, not every one. The sample lists under 450,000 clones, roughly 16% occurring once. Sequences were obtained from naive CD4+ T cells from blood. The receptors stem from a woman between 18 and 30 years old in good health.

This clone was counted only a few times. V gene TRBV2 combines with J gene TRBJ2-2; tentative D call: TRBD1 (6 bases). V was cut by 5 bases and J by 1 base, with 11 bases left in between. The CDR3 runs to 15 residues. CDR1 and CDR2 from the germline V gene are SNHLY and FYNNEI. CDR3 nucleotide sequence: TGTGCCAGCAGTACCCTGGGACAGAACACCGGGGAGCTGTTTTTT. Translation: CASSTLGQNTGELFF.

This chain uses TRBV20-1 with TRBJ1-2; D not certain. The V and J ends lost 6 bases and 3 bases respectively, with 8 bases between them. CDR3 length: 11 residues. CDR1 is DFQATT and CDR2 is SNEGSKA in the germline V gene (reference sequence). CDR3 DNA sequence: TGCAGTGCCTTCCAGGACTATGGCTACACCTTC. Protein product: CSAFQDYGYTF.

This clone occurred a few times. The rearrangement joins TRBV30 to TRBJ2-1; the D gene is possibly TRBD1 (6 bases). Germline CDR1 GTSNPN, CDR2 SVGIG (reference sequence). This CDR3 region has 13 residues. Trimming stripped 1 base from V and 2 bases from J, with 6 bases between. CDR3 coding DNA: TGTGCCTGGAGTGGGACAGCCTACAATGAGCAGTTCTTC. This gives the protein CAWSGTAYNEQFF.

Details on this clone: One junction end disagrees with the germline gene, perhaps due to a read error. The chain has TRBV30 and TRBJ1-1, with D unclear. The germline V gene has CDR1 GTSNPN and CDR2 SVGIG (reference sequence). This CDR3 has 11 amino acids. CDR3 amino acids: CAWTYDTEAFF. The CDR3 coding sequence is TGTGCCTGGACCTATGACACGGAAGCTTTCTTT.

V usage is TRBV30 and J usage is TRBJ2-5; TRBD2 aligns across 8 bases. Germline V lookup: CDR1 GTSNPN, CDR2 SVGIG (reference sequence). Unmatched junction bases numbered 8, after V lost 3 bases and J lost 5 bases. The CDR3 is 14 residues long. CDR3 loop: CAWSGGGSEETQYF. The CDR3 region has the DNA TGTGCCTGGAGCGGGGGGGGCTCTGAGGAGACCCAGTACTTC.

The rearrangement joins TRBV5-1 to TRBJ2-7, with D possibly being TRBD2 (5 bases). Germline CDR1 SGHRS, CDR2 YFSETQ. The CDR3 runs to 13 residues. Trimming shortened V by 8 bases and J by 13 bases, and 25 bases separated the two germline ends. This CDR3 is CASTEIDGVFHYF. In nucleotides, the CDR3 is TGCGCCAGTACCGAGATCGACGGGGTGTTCCACTACTTC.

The chain uses TRBV30 and TRBJ1-2, with D hard to call. From germline, CDR1 is GTSNPN and CDR2 SVGIG (reference sequence). Trimming pared 3 bases from V and 2 bases from J, leaving 13 bases between. The CDR3 has 14 amino acids. The DNA for the CDR3 is TGTGCCTGGAGCCCCGACTTGGTAAACTATGGCTACACCTTC. This sequence encodes CAWSPDLVNYGYTF.

V usage is TRBV18 and J usage is TRBJ2-7, with D possibly matching TRBD2 (6 bases). CDR1 is KGHSH and CDR2 is LQKENI in the germline V gene. The length of the CDR3 is 16 residues. V lost 3 bases to trimming and J lost 4 bases, with 19 bases between them. This chain's CDR3 is CASSPTPTGDSYEQYF. The CDR3 region has the DNA TGTGCCAGCTCACCCACCCCGACGGGAGACTCTTACGAGCAGTACTTC.

The chain's CDR3 is CAISEGQFNEKLFF. Here the CDR3 DNA reads TGTGCCATCAGTGAGGGCCAGTTTAATGAAAAACTGTTTTTT. The genes are TRBV10-3 and TRBJ1-4, with D uncertain. V was clipped by 2 bases and J by 4 bases, with 8 bases between them. This CDR3 spans 14 amino acids. Germline CDR1 and CDR2: ENHRY and SYGVKD.

V gene TRBV6-5 combines with J gene TRBJ2-1; TRBD1 is a possible D gene (6 bases). CDR1 and CDR2 from the germline V gene are MNHEY and SVGAGI. Trimming left V 2 bases short and J 2 bases short, with 7 bases between. The CDR3 length is 14 residues. The CDR3 is CASSYGGTYNEQFF. DNA of the CDR3: TGTGCCAGCAGTTACGGGGGCACCTACAATGAGCAGTTCTTC.

The chain combines TRBV25-1 with TRBJ2-4; 7 bases map to TRBD2. The CDR3 is 15 amino acids. Losses at the gene ends were 6 bases for V and 7 bases for J; bases not matched to a gene: 12. Germline values: CDR1 MGHDK, CDR2 SYGVNS. The CDR3 protein is CASSDWGYSGNIQYF. The CDR3 coding sequence is TGTGCCAGCAGCGATTGGGGGTATAGCGGGAACATTCAGTACTTC.

The chain has TRBV9 and TRBJ2-3; no firm D call. The germline V and J ends were trimmed by 4 bases and 0 bases, with 9 bases remaining between them. Germline CDR1 SGDLS, CDR2 YYNGEE. The CDR3 is made up of 14 amino acids. The CDR3 sequence: CASSPLRSTDTQYF. The CDR3 nucleotides are TGTGCCAGCAGCCCATTGCGGAGCACAGATACGCAGTATTTT.

The chain is built from TRBV29-1 and TRBJ2-7, with D hard to call. V was clipped by 1 base and J by 4 bases, with 11 bases between them. This CDR3 spans 13 amino acids. CDR1 and CDR2 (germline): SQVTM, ANQGSEA. CDR3 protein: CSVEGQTVYEQYF. The DNA for the CDR3 is TGCAGCGTTGAAGGTCAGACTGTTTACGAGCAGTACTTC.